The rows below give T cell receptor beta chains drawn from one sample of a study of blood T cell repertoires in COVID-19. The repertoire was sequenced with immunoSEQ multiplex PCR; TCRdb's copy has only in-frame clones and lacks some. The sample comprises 85,000 to 130,000 clones, over 85% of which are singletons, and around 5.7% rests with the top ten. The sample taken for sequencing was peripheral blood. The receptors were sampled from a man between 65 and 80 years old with acute or convalescent COVID-19. Both conserved end residues are part of each CDR3. The size of a clone is reported for some rows only, either as once, few or many, or as a class for expanded clones.

v_gene: TRBV5-1; j_gene: TRBJ1-1; abundance: .; CDR3aa: CASSLIVGELAFF
v_gene: TRBV5-4; j_gene: TRBJ1-6; abundance: .; CDR3aa: CASSRGQGSNSPLHF
v_gene: TRBV2; j_gene: TRBJ2-7; abundance: .; CDR3aa: CASRLETYEQYF
v_gene: TRBV30; j_gene: TRBJ1-2; abundance: .; CDR3aa: CAWSRARGDYGYTF
v_gene: TRBV2; j_gene: TRBJ2-3; abundance: .; CDR3aa: CASSAYRASRDTQYF
v_gene: TRBV5-1; j_gene: TRBJ2-1; abundance: .; CDR3aa: CASGSSGNEQFF
v_gene: TRBV11-2; j_gene: TRBJ1-2; abundance: .; CDR3aa: CASSPNSLYGYTF
v_gene: TRBV6-5; j_gene: TRBJ1-3; abundance: .; CDR3aa: CASSTGNSGNTIYF
v_gene: TRBV5-1; j_gene: TRBJ1-2; abundance: .; CDR3aa: CASSSDRDGYTF
v_gene: TRBV27; j_gene: TRBJ2-7; abundance: .; CDR3aa: CASSSPMGQGYEQYF
v_gene: TRBV5-1; j_gene: TRBJ2-7; abundance: .; CDR3aa: CASSLLQFDEQYF
v_gene: TRBV5-4; j_gene: TRBJ2-1; abundance: few; CDR3aa: CASSRLAGVNEQFF
v_gene: TRBV5-6; j_gene: TRBJ1-2; abundance: .; CDR3aa: CASSSLAGYTF
v_gene: TRBV9; j_gene: TRBJ1-4; abundance: .; CDR3aa: CASSVGVQSNEKLFF
v_gene: TRBV12-3/TRBV12-4; j_gene: TRBJ2-3; abundance: .; CDR3aa: CASSRDTQYF
v_gene: TRBV18; j_gene: TRBJ1-2; abundance: .; CDR3aa: CASSPESTRGNYGYTF
v_gene: TRBV7-8; j_gene: TRBJ2-7; abundance: .; CDR3aa: CASSLWDSSYEQYF
v_gene: TRBV18; j_gene: TRBJ2-1; abundance: .; CDR3aa: CASSPQGLAGVNEQFF
v_gene: TRBV5-1; j_gene: TRBJ2-7; abundance: .; CDR3aa: CASSSGNYEQYF
v_gene: TRBV7-2; j_gene: TRBJ2-7; abundance: .; CDR3aa: CASSPSGLEGSYEQYF
v_gene: TRBV18; j_gene: TRBJ2-2; abundance: few; CDR3aa: CASSFSGTVNTGELFF
v_gene: TRBV7-6; j_gene: TRBJ1-3; abundance: .; CDR3aa: CASSLAGERNTIYF
v_gene: TRBV21-1; j_gene: TRBJ2-1; abundance: .; CDR3aa: CASSTGQKNSYNEQFF
v_gene: TRBV28; j_gene: TRBJ1-5; abundance: .; CDR3aa: CASKGGTRTVYSNQPQHF
v_gene: TRBV11-2; j_gene: TRBJ2-1; abundance: .; CDR3aa: CASSLSTSGMEFF
v_gene: TRBV6-5; j_gene: TRBJ2-2; abundance: .; CDR3aa: CASSYVGLRGGELFF
v_gene: TRBV30; j_gene: TRBJ2-5; abundance: .; CDR3aa: CATSTGTQYF
v_gene: TRBV6-5; j_gene: TRBJ2-1; abundance: .; CDR3aa: CASSSLAASYNEQFF
v_gene: TRBV9; j_gene: TRBJ2-7; abundance: .; CDR3aa: CASSAGTSVAYEQYF
v_gene: TRBV4-1; j_gene: TRBJ1-5; abundance: .; CDR3aa: CASGDNNQPQHF
v_gene: TRBV6-4; j_gene: TRBJ2-5; abundance: .; CDR3aa: CASSARTGGAGETQYF
v_gene: TRBV12-3/TRBV12-4; j_gene: TRBJ1-2; abundance: medium-sized; CDR3aa: CASSSDGYTF
v_gene: TRBV4-2; j_gene: TRBJ1-4; abundance: .; CDR3aa: CASSHRQGAASNEKLFF
v_gene: TRBV20-1; j_gene: TRBJ2-2; abundance: .; CDR3aa: CSAISTGELFF
v_gene: TRBV6-5; j_gene: TRBJ2-2; abundance: .; CDR3aa: CASSYSGGVGELFF
v_gene: TRBV7-9; j_gene: TRBJ2-5; abundance: .; CDR3aa: CASSYNRGETQYF
v_gene: TRBV24-1; j_gene: TRBJ2-5; abundance: .; CDR3aa: CATYWTGGETQYF
v_gene: TRBV5-1; j_gene: TRBJ2-5; abundance: once; CDR3aa: CASSFAYRLAGKETQYF
v_gene: TRBV27; j_gene: TRBJ2-7; abundance: once; CDR3aa: CASSFRRRFTNNISSYEQYF
v_gene: TRBV6-5; j_gene: TRBJ1-1; abundance: .; CDR3aa: CASSYSKVVNTEAFF
v_gene: TRBV5-1; j_gene: TRBJ2-5; abundance: .; CDR3aa: CASGLAGAIQETQYF
v_gene: TRBV5-6; j_gene: TRBJ1-6; abundance: .; CDR3aa: CASSLRAPGGNSPLHF
v_gene: TRBV11-2; j_gene: TRBJ1-3; abundance: .; CDR3aa: CASSLPGGSGNTIYF
v_gene: TRBV18; j_gene: TRBJ1-5; abundance: .; CDR3aa: CASSPGSGNQPQHF
v_gene: TRBV28; j_gene: TRBJ1-4; abundance: .; CDR3aa: CASSLGDSNEKLFF
v_gene: TRBV12-3/TRBV12-4; j_gene: TRBJ1-2; abundance: .; CDR3aa: CASSLGTHYGYTF
v_gene: TRBV7-6; j_gene: TRBJ2-7; abundance: .; CDR3aa: CASSPAASGYYEQYF
v_gene: TRBV5-1; j_gene: TRBJ2-1; abundance: .; CDR3aa: CASSLLAGNYNEQFF
v_gene: TRBV5-1; j_gene: TRBJ1-4; abundance: .; CDR3aa: CASSPGTGGGEGKLFF
v_gene: TRBV6-4; j_gene: TRBJ2-3; abundance: .; CDR3aa: CASSDSGKTDTQYF
v_gene: TRBV12-3/TRBV12-4; j_gene: TRBJ2-5; abundance: .; CDR3aa: CACSWSTETQYF
v_gene: TRBV5-4; j_gene: TRBJ2-1; abundance: .; CDR3aa: CASTMGLAEYNEQFF
v_gene: TRBV5-6; j_gene: TRBJ2-5; abundance: .; CDR3aa: CASSLLGASYQETQYF
v_gene: TRBV27; j_gene: TRBJ1-3; abundance: .; CDR3aa: CASSSSGVSNTIYF
v_gene: TRBV27; j_gene: TRBJ2-2; abundance: .; CDR3aa: CASSSPGQGGQSGELFF